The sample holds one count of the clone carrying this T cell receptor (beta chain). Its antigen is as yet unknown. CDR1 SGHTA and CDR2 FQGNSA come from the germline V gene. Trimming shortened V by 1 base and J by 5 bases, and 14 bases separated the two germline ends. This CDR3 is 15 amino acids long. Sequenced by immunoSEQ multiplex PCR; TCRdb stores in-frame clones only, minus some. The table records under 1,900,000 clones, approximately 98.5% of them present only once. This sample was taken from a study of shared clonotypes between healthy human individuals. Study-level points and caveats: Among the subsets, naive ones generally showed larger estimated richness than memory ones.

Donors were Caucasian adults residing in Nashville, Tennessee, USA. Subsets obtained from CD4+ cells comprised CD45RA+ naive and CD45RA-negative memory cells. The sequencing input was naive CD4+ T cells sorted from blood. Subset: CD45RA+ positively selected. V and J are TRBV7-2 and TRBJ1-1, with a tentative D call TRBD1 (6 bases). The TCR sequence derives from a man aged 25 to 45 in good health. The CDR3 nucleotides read TGTGCCAGCAGCTTAGACGGGGGGCTGGGGACTGAAGCTTTCTTT. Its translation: CASSLDGGLGTEAFF.